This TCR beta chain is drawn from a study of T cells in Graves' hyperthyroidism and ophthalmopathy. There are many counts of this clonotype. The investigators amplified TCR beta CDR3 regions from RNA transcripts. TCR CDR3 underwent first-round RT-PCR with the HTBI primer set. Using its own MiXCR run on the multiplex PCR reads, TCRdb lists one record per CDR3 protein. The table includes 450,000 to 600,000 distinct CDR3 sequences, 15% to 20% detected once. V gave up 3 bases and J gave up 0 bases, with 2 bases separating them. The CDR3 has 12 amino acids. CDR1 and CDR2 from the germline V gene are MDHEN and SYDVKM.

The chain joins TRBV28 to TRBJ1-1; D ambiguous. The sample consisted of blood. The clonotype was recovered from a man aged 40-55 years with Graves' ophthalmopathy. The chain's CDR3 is CASSFLNTEAFF. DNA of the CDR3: TGTGCCAGCAGTTTCTTGAACACTGAAGCTTTCTTT.